The table lists the clone carrying this TCR beta chain with a few counts. What it recognizes is unknown. Alongside a J-beta primer mix, a sample-barcoded 5' primer served in a second PCR lasting about 7 to 12 cycles. Each cDNA molecule was tagged by a template-switch adaptor with 12 random nucleotides. TCRdb recomputed calls from the 5' RACE reads with MiXCR, one row per CDR3 protein. The sample lists roughly 550,000 distinct CDR3 sequences; 20% to 30% were seen once. The data belong to a study of blood T cells in healthy people across ages. Study-wide results and caveats: Naive T cell percentage and TCR beta diversity correlated strongly. Relative to aged donors, long-lived donors carried more naive CD4+ cells and displayed higher diversity.

The CDR3 length is 14 residues. The germline V and J ends were trimmed by 3 bases and 8 bases, with 14 bases remaining between them. These data also featured in a second study, about T cells of mothers and their children.

Sequencing used blood. This chain links TRBV12-3 or TRBV12-4 with TRBJ2-4, with D unclear. The origin of this receptor is a boy between 10 and 17 years old in good health. CDR3 nucleotides: TGTGCCAGCAGTTTCAAGGCCCTGCCGGACATTCAGTACTTC. Residues: CASSFKALPDIQYF.